The subject of this entry is one T cell receptor beta chain. The antigen remains unidentified. The CDR3 covers 14 residues. Deletions cut 5 bases from V and 1 base from J, with 12 bases between. Looked up from germline, CDR1 is MRHNA and CDR2 is SNTAGT. The data stem from a study of cytomegalovirus exposure and HLA in healthy donors. General study results and limits: Analysis was carried out at a later point, and it linked a missense DCLRE1C variant to TCR beta V- and J-gene trimming. Sequencing artifact likely explains a cluster of highly shared sequence variants.

The PCR used 60 Vbeta and 13 Jbeta primers. Repertoires were generated with immunoSEQ multiplex PCR, while TCRdb's copy carries only in-frame clones and drops some. The data contain roughly 150,000 clones, approximately 72% of them singletons. This TCR came from a man aged 18-30 years in good health and CMV-seronegative. V usage is TRBV6-4 and J usage is TRBJ2-7; the D gene is possibly TRBD2 (6 bases). Sequenced: PBMCs. CDR3 protein: CASSPRAGSYEQYF. The CDR3 DNA reads TGTGCCAGCAGTCCTCGCGCGGGATCCTACGAGCAGTACTTC.